The 8 T cell receptor beta chains given below trace back to one sample, sequenced in a study of T cell responses to AZD1222 COVID-19 vaccine. The data were produced by immunoSEQ multiplex PCR, yet TCRdb's version contains in-frame clones alone and is incomplete. The sample has roughly 150,000 clones, around nine tenths seen once. The input for sequencing was peripheral blood, taken on day 0 of AZD1222 vaccination. The receptors were gathered from an adult in good health.

The chain combines TRBV4-1 with TRBJ1-1; no clear D. The CDR3 is made up of 12 amino acids. Germline V CDR1 and CDR2: MGHRA, YSYEKL. V lost 3 bases to trimming and J lost 3 bases, with 5 bases between them. DNA for the CDR3: TGCGCCAGCAGCCAGGGGTACACTGAAGCTTTCTTT. It encodes CASSQGYTEAFF.

The CDR3 region is CASSSPPADTQYF. The DNA for the CDR3 is TGCGCCAGCAGCTCTCCGCCGGCAGATACGCAGTATTTT. This rearrangement joins TRBV4-3 to TRBJ2-3; no clear D. The CDR3 runs to 13 residues. The germline V gene encodes CDR1 LGHNA and CDR2 YSLEER. V dropped 5 bases and J dropped 4 bases, with 10 bases sitting between them.

The gene calls are TRBV6-5 and TRBJ2-1; TRBD1 matches 10 bases. J gave up 8 bases and V 7 bases, and 11 bases lay outside the gene matches. CDR1 MNHEY and CDR2 SVGAGI come from the germline V gene. This CDR3 comprises 15 residues. The CDR3 region is CASTRPGTGVHEQFF. The CDR3 DNA follows: TGTGCCAGCACCCGTCCCGGGACAGGGGTCCATGAGCAGTTCTTC.

This chain links TRBV7-8 with TRBJ1-4; no clear D gene. The CDR3 loop spans 13 amino acids. V lost 7 bases to trimming and J lost 2 bases, with 8 bases between them. Germline V lookup: CDR1 SGHVS, CDR2 FQNEAQ. The DNA for the CDR3 is TGTGCCAGCACCCGTTGGACTAATGAAAAACTGTTTTTT. This codes for CASTRWTNEKLFF. Based on the CDR3 plus reference TRBV7-8 and TRBJ1-4, the full variable domain is GAGVSQSPRYKVAKRGQDVALRCDPISGHVSLFWYQQALGQGPEFLTYFQNEAQLDKSGLPSDRFFAERPEGSVSTLKIQRTQQEDSAVYLCASTRWTNEKLFFGSGTQLSVL.

This clone showed up just once. This sequence joins TRBV12-3 or TRBV12-4 and TRBJ1-2; D possibly corresponds to TRBD1 (6 bases). The length of the CDR3 is 12 residues. With 5 bases removed from V and 8 bases from J, the gap between germline ends came to 12 bases. CDR3 sequence: CASSPGVKGYTF. The CDR3 coding sequence is TGTGCCAGCAGTCCAGGGGTAAAAGGCTACACCTTC.

V and J are TRBV5-6 and TRBJ2-1; 8 bases match TRBD1. This CDR3 region has 15 residues. J was trimmed by 6 bases and V by 6 bases; bases with no gene match: 11. In germline, CDR1 is SGHDT, CDR2 YYEEEE. CDR3 bases: TGTGCCAGCACCCCCCGGGACAGGTGGAGCAATGAGCAGTTCTTC. Its translation is CASTPRDRWSNEQFF. The full variable domain, in which reference TRBV5-6 and TRBJ2-1 provide the parts outside the CDR3, is DAGVTQSPTHLIKTRGQQVTLRCSPKSGHDTVSWYQQALGQGPQFIFQYYEEEERQRGNFPDRFSGHQFPNYSSELNVNALLLGDSALYLCASTPRDRWSNEQFFGPGTRLTVL.

The chain is built from TRBV15 and TRBJ1-2; 8 nucleotides agree with TRBD1. V shed 3 bases, J shed 0 bases, and the junction held 3 bases outside the gene matches. CDR3 length: 15 amino acids. Germline V gene data show CDR1 as LNHNV and CDR2 as YYDKDF (reference sequence). CDR3 residues: CATSRDRVTNYGYTF. CDR3 nucleotides: TGTGCCACCAGCAGGGACAGGGTAACTAACTATGGCTACACCTTC.

The chain carries TRBV24-1 and TRBJ1-2; D possibly corresponds to TRBD1 (5 bases). This CDR3 has 12 amino acids. The germline V gene has CDR1 KGHDR and CDR2 SFDVKD. Trimming cost V 0 bases and J 11 bases, with 9 bases left between them. The CDR3 spells CATSDLIGGYTF. CDR3 nucleotide sequence: TGTGCCACCAGTGATTTGATCGGGGGGTACACCTTC.